This is a list of T cell receptor beta chains from one sample in a study of blood T cell repertoires in COVID-19. Assay used: immunoSEQ multiplex PCR; TCRdb lists only in-frame clones, some missing. The sample yields 220,000 or so clones, about four fifths seen once. The material sequenced was PBMCs or T cells enriched from blood (not recorded which). These receptors were taken from a woman in her thirties or forties with acute COVID-19. CDR3s leave out the opening cysteine and the closing phenylalanine or tryptophan. Size is omitted from some rows. Given values are once, few, many or a class for expanded clones.

abundance	j_gene	v_gene	CDR3aa
.	TRBJ1-2	TRBV19	ASTQPGGSNSDYGYT
.	TRBJ1-2	TRBV5-6	ATADRDTYGYT
.	TRBJ1-2	TRBV19	ASSVDRGMEGYT
.	TRBJ1-5	TRBV28	ASISGTGRASNQPQH
.	TRBJ2-7	TRBV28	ATGTSSYEQY
once	TRBJ2-7	TRBV11-2	ASSPWGGEQY
once	TRBJ1-6	TRBV30	AWTAWDRGRNSPLH
.	TRBJ1-2	TRBV7-2	ASSLDVRGSAYGYT
.	TRBJ2-1	TRBV29-1	SVSSGRWNEQF
.	TRBJ1-5	TRBV6-5	ASTEGTGGQPQH
.	TRBJ2-5	TRBV19	ASTSDGAGETQY
.	TRBJ1-3	TRBV7-5	VRSTAHRAGNTIY
.	TRBJ1-4	TRBV6-1	ASSETVTNEKLF
.	TRBJ1-2	TRBV28	ASSPRRGRGYT
.	TRBJ2-5	TRBV2	ASSAGTTGPQETQY
.	TRBJ2-5	TRBV3-1/TRBV3-2	ASSQAAGGKETQY
.	TRBJ2-7	TRBV5-4	ASSLNPGQGDYEQY
few	TRBJ1-1	TRBV19	ASTPARGLQKAF
.	TRBJ2-1	TRBV2	ASIMSADHPLGGSSYNEQF
.	TRBJ1-4	TRBV19	ASSADDRANEKLF
.	TRBJ1-6	TRBV3-1/TRBV3-2	ASSRSRVDNSPLH
.	TRBJ2-6	TRBV18	ASSPLHRGGLSGANVLT
many	TRBJ1-6	TRBV4-1	ASSQSGPPLH
.	TRBJ1-5	TRBV28	ASRLTGGQPQH
.	TRBJ1-2	TRBV3-1/TRBV3-2	ASSRGIGEEDGYT
.	TRBJ1-1	TRBV28	ASSRPTTGYHTEAF
.	TRBJ2-5	TRBV3-1/TRBV3-2	ASSQGTSVFSIQETQY
.	TRBJ2-1	TRBV27	ASSFLTSGRHEQF
.	TRBJ2-7	TRBV7-8	ASSLVDKNYEQY
.	TRBJ1-3	TRBV6-2/TRBV6-3	ASSLDRGVGNTIY
.	TRBJ2-2	TRBV19	ASSTGGGTGELF
.	TRBJ2-1	TRBV7-3	ASSFSSYNEQF